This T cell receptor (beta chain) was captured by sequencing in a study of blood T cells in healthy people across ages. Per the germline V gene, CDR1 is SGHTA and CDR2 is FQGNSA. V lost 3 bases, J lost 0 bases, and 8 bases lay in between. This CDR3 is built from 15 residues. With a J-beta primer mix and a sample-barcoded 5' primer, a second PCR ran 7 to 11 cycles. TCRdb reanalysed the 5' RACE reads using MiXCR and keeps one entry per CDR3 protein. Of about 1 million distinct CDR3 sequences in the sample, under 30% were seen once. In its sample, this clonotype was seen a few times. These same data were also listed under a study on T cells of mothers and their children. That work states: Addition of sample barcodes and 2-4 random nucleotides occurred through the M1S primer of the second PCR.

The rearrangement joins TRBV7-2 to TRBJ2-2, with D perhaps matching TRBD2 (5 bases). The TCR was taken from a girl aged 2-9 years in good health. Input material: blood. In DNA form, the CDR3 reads TGTGCCAGCAGCTTCGCGACTACGAACACCGGGGAGCTGTTTTTT. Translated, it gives CASSFATTNTGELFF.